This T cell receptor (beta chain) originates from a study of blood T cell repertoires in COVID-19. Trimming removed 1 base from V and 2 bases from J; junction bases left unmatched: 4. The CDR3 spans 17 residues. Germline assignment: CDR1 LGHDT and CDR2 YNNKEL (reference sequence). Produced via immunoSEQ multiplex PCR; TCRdb's table is partial and in-frame only. The repertoire holds 200,000 to 300,000 clones, around 90% seen once, with roughly 7.8% in the top ten. Source material: peripheral blood. The receptor was derived from a man aged 55 to 69 who had recovered from COVID-19. The chain recombines TRBV3-1 (or the pseudogene TRBV3-2) with TRBJ2-7, with 14 bases fitting TRBD2. CDR3 loop: CASSQVRLAGGPYEQYF. Here the CDR3 DNA reads TGTGCCAGCAGCCAAGTGAGACTAGCGGGGGGGCCCTACGAGCAGTACTTC.